Listed below are T cell receptor beta chains from one sample, sequenced in a study of blood T cell repertoires in COVID-19. Sequencing used immunoSEQ multiplex PCR; TCRdb keeps in-frame clones, though not all of them. This sample carries approximately 59,000 clones, approximately 78% of them seen once, and the ten largest clones take about 30%. The specimen sequenced was peripheral blood. These receptors were collected from a man aged 55 to 70 with COVID-19, enrolled during active disease. Each CDR3 is given with its conserved first and last residue. A D gene is named only where the DNA matches it firmly. The size entry is marked missing in some rows and otherwise reads once, few, many or a size class.

v_call	clone_size	j_call	d_call	cdr3_aa	cdr3_nt
TRBV11-2	once	TRBJ2-3	TRBD2	CASSNGLAGDDTTDTQYF	TGTGCCAGCAGCAATGGACTAGCGGGGGATGATACCACAGATACGCAGTATTTT
TRBV5-1	NA	TRBJ2-5	TRBD2	CASSSNSGGHQETQYF	TGCGCCAGCAGCTCGAATAGCGGGGGGCACCAAGAGACCCAGTACTTC
TRBV14	NA	TRBJ2-7	TRBD2	CASSHFTLAGNYEQYF	TGTGCCAGCAGCCATTTCACGCTAGCGGGAAACTACGAGCAGTACTTC
TRBV7-9	NA	TRBJ2-1	NA	CASSLAGTEREEQFF	TGTGCCAGCAGCTTAGCGGGGACTGAAAGAGAAGAGCAGTTCTTC
TRBV7-9	NA	TRBJ1-5	NA	CASSSIQTAGNQPQHF	TGTGCCAGCAGCTCCATACAAACAGCGGGCAATCAGCCCCAGCATTTT
TRBV14	NA	TRBJ1-2	NA	CASSPTGRHYGYTF	TGTGCCAGCAGTCCCACAGGGCGACACTATGGCTACACCTTC
TRBV11-3	NA	TRBJ2-3	NA	CASSPGGNVGTDTQYF	TGTGCCAGCAGCCCTGGGGGGAATGTGGGCACAGATACGCAGTATTTT
TRBV5-5	once	TRBJ2-1	TRBD1	CASSWSDRLFESYNEQFF	TGTGCCAGCAGCTGGTCGGACAGGCTTTTCGAATCCTACAATGAGCAGTTCTTC
TRBV19	few	TRBJ1-2	TRBD1	CASRSGQGNYGYTF	TGTGCCAGTAGGTCTGGACAGGGGAACTATGGCTACACCTTC
TRBV5-8	NA	TRBJ2-5	NA	CASSRTAETQYF	TGTGCCAGCAGCCGGACAGCAGAGACCCAGTACTTC
TRBV5-1	few	TRBJ2-5	NA	CASSLGGRETQYF	TGCGCCAGCAGCTTGGGAGGGAGGGAGACCCAGTACTTC
TRBV7-9	NA	TRBJ2-3	NA	CASSPVDTQYF	TGTGCCAGCAGCCCAGTGGATACGCAGTATTTT
TRBV5-8	NA	TRBJ2-2	TRBD2	CASSDSGTSRGGELFF	TGTGCCAGCAGCGACTCCGGGACTAGTAGAGGCGGGGAGCTGTTTTTT
TRBV7-2	NA	TRBJ2-1	TRBD2	CASSLGAAGVINEQFF	TGTGCCAGCAGCTTAGGGGCGGCGGGAGTGATAAATGAGCAGTTCTTC
TRBV9	once	TRBJ1-1	NA	CASSVGQSNTEAFF	TGTGCCAGCAGCGTAGGACAGTCGAACACTGAAGCTTTCTTT
TRBV5-1	few	TRBJ2-7	TRBD2	CASSLAVAGGSYEQYF	TGCGCCAGCAGCTTGGCGGTAGCGGGGGGCTCCTACGAGCAGTACTTC
TRBV5-4	NA	TRBJ1-1	TRBD1	CASTETGMNTEAFF	TGTGCCAGCACGGAGACAGGGATGAACACTGAAGCTTTCTTT
TRBV5-5	few	TRBJ1-2	NA	CASIPSGNHGYTF	TGTGCCAGCATCCCTTCCGGGAATCATGGCTACACCTTC
TRBV20-1	NA	TRBJ1-5	NA	CSAAGDQPQHF	TGCAGTGCTGCCGGTGATCAGCCCCAGCATTTT
TRBV5-6	NA	TRBJ2-1	TRBD2	CASSSGTSGYNEQFF	TGTGCCAGCAGCTCCGGGACTAGCGGCTACAATGAGCAGTTCTTC
TRBV15	NA	TRBJ2-2	TRBD1	CATTQGARTGELFF	TGTGCCACCACCCAGGGGGCTAGAACCGGGGAGCTGTTTTTT
TRBV5-4	few	TRBJ2-3	TRBD2	CASLASGATDTQYF	TGTGCCAGCTTAGCTAGCGGGGCTACAGATACGCAGTATTTT
TRBV7-9	NA	TRBJ1-2	NA	CASSFGQLGGYTF	TGTGCCAGCAGCTTCGGACAGCTCGGAGGCTACACCTTC
TRBV7-9	few	TRBJ1-1	NA	CASSLGRLNTEAFF	TGTGCCAGCAGCTTAGGGCGGTTGAACACTGAAGCTTTCTTT
TRBV27	few	TRBJ2-3	TRBD2	CASSQPVAGADTQYF	TGTGCCAGCAGTCAACCCGTAGCGGGAGCAGATACGCAGTATTTT
TRBV27	NA	TRBJ2-3	NA	CASSLSDRATDTQYF	TGTGCCAGCAGTTTATCGGACAGAGCCACAGATACGCAGTATTTT
TRBV30	NA	TRBJ1-5	TRBD1	CAWSKAGGGNQPQHF	TGTGCCTGGAGTAAGGCAGGGGGCGGCAATCAGCCCCAGCATTTT
TRBV2	NA	TRBJ2-3	TRBD1	CASSGQGLDTQYF	TGTGCCAGCTCAGGACAGGGGTTGGATACGCAGTATTTT
TRBV6-2/TRBV6-3	NA	TRBJ2-3	TRBD2	CASSTAGAVGDTQYF	TGTGCCAGCAGTACGGCGGGAGCGGTAGGAGATACGCAGTATTTT
TRBV29-1	NA	TRBJ2-1	NA	CSVEGTAAYNEQFF	TGCAGCGTTGAAGGAACTGCGGCCTACAATGAGCAGTTCTTC
TRBV27	NA	TRBJ2-5	TRBD2	CASSSGLAVGPAETQYF	TGTGCCAGCAGTTCGGGACTAGCGGTTGGGCCGGCCGAGACCCAGTACTTC
TRBV18	NA	TRBJ1-1	NA	CATGREVLQAFF	TGTGCCACGGGCAGGGAGGTCCTTCAAGCTTTCTTT
TRBV5-6	NA	TRBJ2-7	NA	CASSLGTRGEQYF	TGTGCCAGCAGCTTGGGCACCCGAGGGGAGCAGTACTTC
TRBV6-5	once	TRBJ2-5	NA	CASRLSKETQYF	TGTGCCAGCAGACTGAGTAAAGAGACCCAGTACTTC
TRBV7-3	NA	TRBJ1-3	NA	CASSLTGGDTIYF	TGTGCCAGCAGCTTAACAGGGGGTGACACCATATATTTT
TRBV6-6	NA	TRBJ1-1	NA	CASSYPQGMNTEAFF	TGTGCCAGCAGTTATCCGCAGGGAATGAACACTGAAGCTTTCTTT
TRBV7-3	NA	TRBJ2-1	TRBD2	CASSPTTSGGGEQFF	TGTGCCAGCAGCCCAACAACTAGCGGGGGTGGGGAGCAGTTCTTC